Below are 16 T cell receptor beta chains sequenced from a single sample in a study of breast tumors, draining lymph nodes, adjacent tissues. Samples came from axillary lymph nodes draining the breast cancer. MiXCR, applied by TCRdb to the multiplex PCR reads, yields one record per CDR3 protein. The top ten hold approximately 3.9% of the sample, which has 160,000 or so distinct CDR3 sequences, more than 25% seen once. Sequenced: axillary lymph node tissue. Receptors were obtained from a female donor with breast cancer. Some clones in this sample may be carry-over from other donors' samples.

This clonotype was found many times. The gene calls are TRBV6-1 and TRBJ2-7, with a weak D call TRBD2 (6 bases). Germline CDR1 and CDR2: MNHNS and SASEGT. Trimming pared 3 bases from V and 3 bases from J, leaving 12 bases between. CDR3 length: 14 residues. The CDR3 DNA follows: TGTGCCAGCAGTGAGGAGGGTATCGGCTACGAGCAGTACTTC. It encodes CASSEEGIGYEQYF.

Concerning this clonotype: A clone one base away is much larger, so this may be a read error. The genes are TRBV14 and TRBJ2-6; 10 bases line up with TRBD1. Germline values: CDR1 SGHDN, CDR2 FVKESK. The CDR3 totals 19 residues. CDR3 bases: TGTGCCAGCAGCCAAGCCGGGACAGGGGTGCCCTCTGCGGCCAACGTCCCGACTTTC. Amino acid sequence: CASSQAGTGVPSAANVPTF.

This clonotype was counted ten times or more. This chain connects TRBV12-3 or TRBV12-4 to TRBJ2-7; 12 positions agree with TRBD1. CDR3 length equals 19 residues. The ends lost 4 bases at V and 6 bases at J; junction bases unmatched: 19. DNA of the CDR3: TGTGCCAGCAGTTCCGGGACAGGGGGCTGGCGGGAGAAAAGGTCCGAGCAGTACTTC. It translates to CASSSGTGGWREKRSEQYF.

There are many counts of this clonotype. The gene calls are TRBV5-6 and TRBJ1-3, with no clear D. Germline lookup yields CDR1 SGHDT and CDR2 YYEEEE. This CDR3 is 15 amino acids long. Deletions cut 2 bases from V and 2 bases from J, with 11 bases between. Written as DNA, the CDR3 is TGTGCCAGCAGCTTAGCAGGCCGCCCTGGAAACACCATATATTTT. As protein: CASSLAGRPGNTIYF.

The sample holds one count of this clonotype. V is TRBV6-5 and J is TRBJ2-5; 12 bases map to TRBD2. Germline CDR1 reads MNHEY; CDR2 reads SVGAGI. The V segment lost 6 bases and the J segment 4 bases; nucleotides outside the gene matches: 18. The CDR3 sequence is 19 residues long. Written as DNA, the CDR3 is TGTGCCAGCAGCCATACTATCCGACTAGCGGGAGTCCTATTAGAGACCCAGTACTTC. Translated, it gives CASSHTIRLAGVLLETQYF.

Many counts were recorded for this clonotype. The V and J genes are TRBV24-1 and TRBJ2-5; D is possibly TRBD2 (6 bases). Looked up from germline, CDR1 is KGHDR and CDR2 is SFDVKD. This CDR3 comprises 13 residues. V lost 5 bases and J lost 5, with 11 bases in between. Here the CDR3 DNA reads TGTGCCACCAGTGCTTCTAGCGTGGAGACCCAGTACTTC. It encodes CATSASSVETQYF.

Concerning this clonotype itself: An end of the junction does not agree with germline; a read error may underlie this. The chain employs TRBV7-2 and TRBJ2-1, with 9 bases fitting TRBD2. Germline lookup yields CDR1 SGHTA and CDR2 FQGNSA. This CDR3 is 14 amino acids long. In nucleotides, the CDR3 is TGTGCCAGCGGCTTACAGCCTAGCGGGGATGAGCAGTTCTTC. Translation gives CASGLQPSGDEQFF.

Comments on this clonotype: The final CDR3 position lacks the conserved phenylalanine or tryptophan, pointing to a likely read error. The rearrangement links TRBV19 to TRBJ1-1, with TRBD1 identical over 10 bases. There are 13 residues in the CDR3. Germline V lookup: CDR1 LNHDA, CDR2 SQIVND (reference sequence). Unmatched junction bases numbered 0, after V lost 4 bases and J lost 4 bases. CDR3 coding DNA: TGTGCCAGTAGTAGGGACAGGGGCACTGAAGCTTTCCTT. Translation gives CASSRDRGTEAFL.

This clonotype was observed many times. The rearrangement links TRBV2 to TRBJ2-1, with 12 bases lining up with TRBD2. V shed 7 bases, J shed 9 bases, and the junction held 7 bases outside the gene matches. The germline gives CDR1 SNHLY, CDR2 FYNNEI. This CDR3 has 14 residues. CDR3 residues: CASTELAGGLEQFF. In nucleotides, the CDR3 is TGTGCCAGCACCGAACTAGCGGGAGGACTTGAGCAGTTCTTC.

This clonotype was observed many times. The V call is TRBV6-6, the J call TRBJ1-3, with D unresolved. Trimming cost V 6 bases and J 0 bases, with 9 bases left between them. CDR1 is MNHNY and CDR2 is SVGAGI in the germline V gene (reference sequence). The CDR3 contains 14 residues. This CDR3 is CASSPGLSGNTIYF. The DNA of the CDR3 is TGTGCCAGCAGCCCCGGGCTCTCTGGAAACACCATATATTTT.

About this clonotype itself: A junction boundary mismatches the germline segment, possibly from a read error. This chain uses TRBV5-1 with TRBJ2-2; possible D gene TRBD2, 6 bases. Per germline, CDR1 SGHRS and CDR2 YFSETQ. The CDR3 extends over 13 amino acids. CDR3 DNA sequence: TGCGCCAGCAGCTTATCGGGAGCTGGGGACCTGTTTTTT. It encodes CASSLSGAGDLFF.

This clonotype occurred many times. The gene calls are TRBV5-5 and TRBJ2-1; TRBD2 matches 11 bases. V lost 4 bases and J lost 2; bases outside the gene matches: 2. The CDR3 loop spans 15 amino acids. Germline CDR1 is SGHKS and CDR2 is YYEKEE (reference sequence). CDR3 loop: CASSPTSGTYNEQFF. The CDR3 DNA reads TGTGCCAGCAGCCCGACTAGCGGGACCTACAATGAGCAGTTCTTC.

This clonotype appeared many times. Here the CDR3 reads CATRDRDDQPQHF. CDR3 coding DNA: TGTGCCACCCGAGACAGGGATGATCAGCCCCAGCATTTT. This chain links TRBV24-1 with TRBJ1-5, with TRBD1 identical over 7 bases. The V gene's germline CDR1 is KGHDR and CDR2 SFDVKD. V lost 9 bases, J lost 5 bases, and 6 bases stayed unmatched. The CDR3 covers 13 residues.

This clonotype was detected ten times or more. V and J are TRBV19 and TRBJ2-6, with a tentative D call TRBD2 (6 bases). The V gene lost 7 bases and the J gene lost 1 base, with 11 bases spanning the gap. Germline loops: CDR1 LNHDA, CDR2 SQIVND (reference sequence). The CDR3 runs 15 residues. The DNA for the CDR3 is TGTGCCAGTATCCCCCGGGGGTCTGGGGCCAACGTCCTGACTTTC. This encodes CASIPRGSGANVLTF.

In its sample, this clonotype was seen many times. The chain is built from TRBV27 and TRBJ2-1; D ambiguous. Per germline, CDR1 MNHEY and CDR2 SMNVEV (reference sequence). The V and J ends lost 3 bases and 10 bases respectively, with 16 bases between them. This CDR3 region has 14 residues. Written as DNA, the CDR3 is TGTGCCAGCAGTTTCCCCCCGCCACGCTTCGAGCAGTTCTTC. Translated, it gives CASSFPPPRFEQFF.

In its sample, this clonotype was seen many times. This CDR3 is CSAAGGRNAYEQYF. DNA for the CDR3: TGCAGTGCCGCCGGTGGGAGGAATGCCTACGAGCAGTACTTC. The chain carries TRBV20-1 and TRBJ2-7, with D maybe TRBD2 (6 bases). V lost 6 bases and J lost 2, with 17 bases in between. The CDR3 is 14 amino acids. Germline CDR1 reads DFQATT; CDR2 reads SNEGSKA (reference sequence).